This TCR beta chain was recorded in a study of CD8 T cells in ankylosing spondylitis. Study observations and caveats: Earlier authors reported some of these motif variants in reactive arthritis synovial fluid and blood.

Using its own MiXCR run on the 5' RACE reads, TCRdb lists one record per CDR3 protein. Of 200,000 or so distinct CDR3 sequences listed, 25% to 30% are singletons. The sample holds a few counts of this clonotype. No antigen is known for it. The sequencing sample was made of blood, either unsorted or a sorted T cell fraction (not recorded which). The TCR sequence derives from a male donor with ankylosing spondylitis or in good health (not recorded which).

The CDR3 sequence: CASSEFKGPGTEAFF. CDR3 bases: TGTGCCAGCAGTGAATTTAAGGGCCCAGGCACTGAAGCTTTCTTT. This chain joins TRBV25-1 and TRBJ1-1; no clear D gene. Trimming left V 1 base short and J 4 bases short, with 13 bases between. The germline CDR1 and CDR2 sequences are MGHDK and SYGVNS. The CDR3 sequence is 15 residues long.